The clone carrying this T cell receptor (beta chain) was recorded a few times. Its cognate antigen is unknown. The data derive from a study of vaccination and CD4 T cells after COVID-19. Findings of the study overall: The median proportion of reactive clones detected only post-vaccination in convalescent patients was roughly 86%.

The CDR3 is 13 residues long. The germline V gene has CDR1 SGHTA and CDR2 FQGNSA. V lost 0 bases and J 7 bases, leaving 9 bases between the germline ends. Documented treatment: roughly 10-day PBMC culture with coronavirus spike peptide pools or control peptides (ViraFEST assay). In this cohort, PCR tests turned positive between March and December 2020, predating US Alpha, Beta and Delta variants. Sequencing of cultured CD4+ T cell DNA used the Oncomine TCR Beta short-read assay. TCRdb reprocessed the PCR reads via MiXCR and lists one record per CDR3 protein. The sample lists some 15,000 distinct CDR3 sequences; about 54% were seen once.

This clonotype was obtained from a human donor who had recovered from COVID-19. Sequencing was performed on CD4+ T cells from blood, cultured in vitro, taken before SARS-CoV-2 vaccination. The rearrangement links TRBV7-2 to TRBJ1-1; D perhaps matches TRBD1 (5 bases). CDR3: CASSLASGGEAFF. CDR3 in DNA: TGTGCCAGCAGCTTAGCCTCGGGGGGTGAAGCTTTCTTT.